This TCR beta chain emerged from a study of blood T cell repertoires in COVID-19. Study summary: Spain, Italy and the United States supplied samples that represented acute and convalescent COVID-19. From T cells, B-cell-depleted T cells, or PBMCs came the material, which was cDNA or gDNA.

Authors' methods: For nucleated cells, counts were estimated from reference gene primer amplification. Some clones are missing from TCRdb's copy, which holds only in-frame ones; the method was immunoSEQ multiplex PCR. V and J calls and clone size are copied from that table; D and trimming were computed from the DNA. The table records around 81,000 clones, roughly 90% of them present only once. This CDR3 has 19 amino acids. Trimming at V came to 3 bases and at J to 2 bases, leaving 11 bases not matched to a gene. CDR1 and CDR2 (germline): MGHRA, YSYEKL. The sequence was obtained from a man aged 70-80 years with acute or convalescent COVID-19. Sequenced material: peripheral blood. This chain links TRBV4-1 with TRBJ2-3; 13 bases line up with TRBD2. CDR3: CASSQGIPGLAGPTDTQYF. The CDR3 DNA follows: TGCGCCAGCAGCCAGGGGATACCGGGACTAGCGGGACCCACAGATACGCAGTATTTT.